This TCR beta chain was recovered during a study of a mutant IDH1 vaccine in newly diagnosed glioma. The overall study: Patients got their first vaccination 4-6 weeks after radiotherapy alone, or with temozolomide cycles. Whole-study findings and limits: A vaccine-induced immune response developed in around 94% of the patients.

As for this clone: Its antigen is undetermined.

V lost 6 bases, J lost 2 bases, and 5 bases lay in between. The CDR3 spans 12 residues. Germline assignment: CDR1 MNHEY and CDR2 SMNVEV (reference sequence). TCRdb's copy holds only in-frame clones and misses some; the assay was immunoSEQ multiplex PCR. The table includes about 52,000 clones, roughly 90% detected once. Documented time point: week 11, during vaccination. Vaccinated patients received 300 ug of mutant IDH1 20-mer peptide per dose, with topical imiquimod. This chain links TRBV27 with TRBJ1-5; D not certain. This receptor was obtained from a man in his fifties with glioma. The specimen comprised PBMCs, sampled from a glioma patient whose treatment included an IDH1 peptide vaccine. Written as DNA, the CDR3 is TGTGCCAGCAGCACTCGCAATCAGCCCCAGCATTTT. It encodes CASSTRNQPQHF.